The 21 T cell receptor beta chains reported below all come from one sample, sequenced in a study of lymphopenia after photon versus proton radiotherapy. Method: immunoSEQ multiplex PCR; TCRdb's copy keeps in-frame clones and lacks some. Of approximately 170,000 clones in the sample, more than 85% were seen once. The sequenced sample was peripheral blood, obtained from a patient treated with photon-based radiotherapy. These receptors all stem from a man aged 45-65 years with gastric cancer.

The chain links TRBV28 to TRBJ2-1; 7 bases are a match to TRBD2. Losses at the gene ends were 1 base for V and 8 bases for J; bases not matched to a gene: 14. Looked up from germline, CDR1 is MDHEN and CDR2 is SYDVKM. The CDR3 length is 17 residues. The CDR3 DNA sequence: TGTGCCAGCAGTTTATTAGGGGACTACCAGCGGATAGATGAGCAGTTCTTC. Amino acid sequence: CASSLLGDYQRIDEQFF.

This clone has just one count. The CDR3 DNA sequence: TGTGCCATTACAACCGGGACAGGGGGTAGGGGCATTCAGTACTTC. It codes for CAITTGTGGRGIQYF. The chain links TRBV5-4 to TRBJ2-4, with TRBD1 identical over 11 bases. The ends lost 9 bases at V and 9 bases at J; junction bases unmatched: 14. This CDR3 is 15 amino acids long. Germline CDR1 is SGHNT and CDR2 is YYREEE (reference sequence).

In nucleotides, the CDR3 is TGTGCCAGCAGCGTAGAGCCGGGTTCGGGTGAGCAGTTCTTC. It translates to CASSVEPGSGEQFF. The J gene is TRBJ2-1, the V gene TRBV9; no reliable D call. Trimming pared 0 bases from V and 9 bases from J, leaving 13 bases between. The CDR3 totals 14 residues. Germline assignment: CDR1 SGDLS and CDR2 YYNGEE.

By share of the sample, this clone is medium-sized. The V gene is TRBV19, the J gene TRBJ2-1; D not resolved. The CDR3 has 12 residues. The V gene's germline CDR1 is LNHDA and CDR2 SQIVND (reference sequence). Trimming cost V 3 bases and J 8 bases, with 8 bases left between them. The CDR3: CASSIGLDEQFF. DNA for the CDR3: TGTGCCAGTAGTATTGGGTTGGATGAGCAGTTCTTC.

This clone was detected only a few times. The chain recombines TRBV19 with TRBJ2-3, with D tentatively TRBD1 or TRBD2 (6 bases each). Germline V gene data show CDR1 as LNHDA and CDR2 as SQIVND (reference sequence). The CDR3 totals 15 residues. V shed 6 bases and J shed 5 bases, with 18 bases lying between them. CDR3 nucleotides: TGTGCCAGTAGCCTCCGGGACATCGGGGGAGATACGCAGTATTTT. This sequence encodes CASSLRDIGGDTQYF.

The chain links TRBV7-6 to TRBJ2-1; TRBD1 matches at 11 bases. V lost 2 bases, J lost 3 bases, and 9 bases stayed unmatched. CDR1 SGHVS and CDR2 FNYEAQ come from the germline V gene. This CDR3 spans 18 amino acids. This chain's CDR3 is CASSLSLAGTGGYNEQFF. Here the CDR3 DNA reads TGTGCCAGCAGCTTAAGCCTGGCCGGGACAGGGGGCTACAATGAGCAGTTCTTC.

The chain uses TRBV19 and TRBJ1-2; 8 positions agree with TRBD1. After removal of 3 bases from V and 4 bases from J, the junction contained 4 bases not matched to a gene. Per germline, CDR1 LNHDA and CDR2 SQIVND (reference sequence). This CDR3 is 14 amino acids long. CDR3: CASSIQGAGYGYTF. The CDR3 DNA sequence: TGTGCCAGTAGTATTCAGGGGGCTGGCTATGGCTACACCTTC.

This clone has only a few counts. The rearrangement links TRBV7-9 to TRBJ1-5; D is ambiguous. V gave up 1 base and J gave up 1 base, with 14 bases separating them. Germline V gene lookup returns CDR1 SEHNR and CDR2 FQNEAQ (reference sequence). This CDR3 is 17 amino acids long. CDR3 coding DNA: TGTGCCAGCAGCTTAGGGGTATTGGGGAAGAGCAATCAGCCCCAGCATTTT. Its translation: CASSLGVLGKSNQPQHF.

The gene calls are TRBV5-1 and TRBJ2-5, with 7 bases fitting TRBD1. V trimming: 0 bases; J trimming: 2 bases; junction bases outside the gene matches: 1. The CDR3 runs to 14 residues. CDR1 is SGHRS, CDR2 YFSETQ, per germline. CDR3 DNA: TGCGCCAGCAGCTTGGAGGGGGCTCAAGAGACCCAGTACTTC. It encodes CASSLEGAQETQYF.

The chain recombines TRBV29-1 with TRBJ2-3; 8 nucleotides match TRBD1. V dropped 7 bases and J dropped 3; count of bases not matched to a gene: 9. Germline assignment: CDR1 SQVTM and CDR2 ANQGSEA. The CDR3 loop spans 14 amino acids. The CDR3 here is CSALGDRSTDTQYF. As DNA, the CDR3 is TGCAGCGCTCTCGGGGACAGGTCGACAGATACGCAGTATTTT.

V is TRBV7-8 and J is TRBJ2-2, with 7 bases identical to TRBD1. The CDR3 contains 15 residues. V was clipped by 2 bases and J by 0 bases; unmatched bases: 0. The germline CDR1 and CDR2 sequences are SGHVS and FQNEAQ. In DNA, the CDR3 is TGTGCCAGCAGCTTACAGGGGGCGAACACCGGGGAGCTGTTTTTT. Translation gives CASSLQGANTGELFF.

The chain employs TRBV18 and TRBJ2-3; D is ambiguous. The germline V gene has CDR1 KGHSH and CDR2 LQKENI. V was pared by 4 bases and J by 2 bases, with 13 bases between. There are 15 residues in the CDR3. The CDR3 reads CASSRLVPPTDTQYF. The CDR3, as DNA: TGTGCCAGCTCACGTCTGGTTCCCCCCACAGATACGCAGTATTTT.

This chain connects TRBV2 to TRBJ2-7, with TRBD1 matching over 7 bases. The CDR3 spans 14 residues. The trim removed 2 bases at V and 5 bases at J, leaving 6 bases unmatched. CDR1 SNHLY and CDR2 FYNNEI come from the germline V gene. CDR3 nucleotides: TGTGCCAGCAGTGAAACGAGACAGGGCAACGAGCAGTACTTC. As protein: CASSETRQGNEQYF.

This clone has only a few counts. CDR3 DNA: TGCGCCAGCAGCAGGCGGACGGCCACTGAAGCTTTCTTT. It is translated as CASSRRTATEAFF. The chain employs TRBV5-1 and TRBJ1-1; D remains ambiguous. The CDR3 has 13 amino acids. CDR1 and CDR2 from the germline V gene are SGHRS and YFSETQ. The V end was cut by 4 bases, the J end by 4 bases, with 11 bases between.

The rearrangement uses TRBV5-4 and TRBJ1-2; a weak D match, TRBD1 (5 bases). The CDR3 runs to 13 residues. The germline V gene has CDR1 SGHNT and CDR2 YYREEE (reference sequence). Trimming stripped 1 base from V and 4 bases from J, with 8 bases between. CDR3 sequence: CASSLTGRYGYTF. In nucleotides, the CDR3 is TGTGCCAGCAGCTTGACAGGACGCTATGGCTACACCTTC.

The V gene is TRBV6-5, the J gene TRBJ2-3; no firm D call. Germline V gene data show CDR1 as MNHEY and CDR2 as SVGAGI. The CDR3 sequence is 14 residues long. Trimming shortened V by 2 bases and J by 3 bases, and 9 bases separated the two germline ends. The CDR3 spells CASSYGPGTDTQYF. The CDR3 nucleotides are TGTGCCAGCAGTTACGGTCCTGGGACAGATACGCAGTATTTT.

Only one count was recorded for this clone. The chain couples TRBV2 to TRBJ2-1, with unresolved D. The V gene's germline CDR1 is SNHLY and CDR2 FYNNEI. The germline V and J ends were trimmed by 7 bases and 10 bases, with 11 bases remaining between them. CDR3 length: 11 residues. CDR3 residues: CASKNAAEQFF. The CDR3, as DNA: TGTGCCAGCAAAAATGCGGCAGAGCAGTTCTTC.

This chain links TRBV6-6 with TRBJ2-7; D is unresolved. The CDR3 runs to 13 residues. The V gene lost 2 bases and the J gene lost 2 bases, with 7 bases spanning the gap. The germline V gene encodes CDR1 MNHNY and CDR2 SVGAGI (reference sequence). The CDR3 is CASSYAITYEQYF. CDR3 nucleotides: TGTGCCAGCAGTTACGCGATTACCTACGAGCAGTACTTC.

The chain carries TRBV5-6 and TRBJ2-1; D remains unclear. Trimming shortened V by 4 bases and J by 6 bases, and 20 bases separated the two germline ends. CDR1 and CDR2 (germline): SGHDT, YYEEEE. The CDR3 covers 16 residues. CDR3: CASSPKAIFPPNEQFF. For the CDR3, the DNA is TGTGCCAGCAGCCCGAAGGCTATTTTTCCCCCCAATGAGCAGTTCTTC.

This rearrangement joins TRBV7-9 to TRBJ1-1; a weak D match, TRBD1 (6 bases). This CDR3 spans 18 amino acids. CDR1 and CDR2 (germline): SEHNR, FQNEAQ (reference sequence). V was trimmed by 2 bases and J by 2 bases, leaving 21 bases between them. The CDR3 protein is CASSLSLTFGTPNTEAFF. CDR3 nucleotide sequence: TGTGCCAGCAGCTTATCCCTTACTTTCGGGACACCTAACACTGAAGCTTTCTTT.

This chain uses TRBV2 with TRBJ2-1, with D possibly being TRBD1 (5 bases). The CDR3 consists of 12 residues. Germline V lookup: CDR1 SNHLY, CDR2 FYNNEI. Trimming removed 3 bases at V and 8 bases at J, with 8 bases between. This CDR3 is CASSEQGDEQFF. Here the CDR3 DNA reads TGTGCCAGCAGTGAGCAAGGGGATGAGCAGTTCTTC.